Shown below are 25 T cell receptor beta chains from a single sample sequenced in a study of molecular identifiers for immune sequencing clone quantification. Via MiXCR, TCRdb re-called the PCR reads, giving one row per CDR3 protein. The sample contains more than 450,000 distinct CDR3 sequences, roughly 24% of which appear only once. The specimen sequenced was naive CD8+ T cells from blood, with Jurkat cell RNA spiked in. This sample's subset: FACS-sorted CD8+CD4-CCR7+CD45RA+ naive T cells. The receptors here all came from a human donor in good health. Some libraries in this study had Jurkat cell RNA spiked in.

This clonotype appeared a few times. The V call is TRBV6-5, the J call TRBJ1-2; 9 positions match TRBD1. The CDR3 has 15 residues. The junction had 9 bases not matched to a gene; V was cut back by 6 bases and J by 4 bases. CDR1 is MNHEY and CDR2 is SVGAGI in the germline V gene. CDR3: CASRPLQGASYGYTF. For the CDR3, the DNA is TGTGCCAGCAGACCCCTACAGGGGGCCTCCTATGGCTACACCTTC.

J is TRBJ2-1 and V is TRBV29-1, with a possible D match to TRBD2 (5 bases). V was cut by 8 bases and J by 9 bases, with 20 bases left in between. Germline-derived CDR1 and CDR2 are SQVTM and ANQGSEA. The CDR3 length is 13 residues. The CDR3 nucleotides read TGCAGCCCGTCGTATCCCGACCGGGGTGAGCAGTTCTTC. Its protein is CSPSYPDRGEQFF.

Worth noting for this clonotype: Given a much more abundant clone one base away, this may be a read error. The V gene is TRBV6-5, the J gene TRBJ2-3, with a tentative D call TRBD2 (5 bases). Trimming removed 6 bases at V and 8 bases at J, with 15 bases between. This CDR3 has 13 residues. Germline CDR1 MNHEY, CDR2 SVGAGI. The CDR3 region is CASSLDWAGTQYF. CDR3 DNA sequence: TGTGCCAGCAGCCTGGACTGGGCGGGTACGCAGTATTTT.

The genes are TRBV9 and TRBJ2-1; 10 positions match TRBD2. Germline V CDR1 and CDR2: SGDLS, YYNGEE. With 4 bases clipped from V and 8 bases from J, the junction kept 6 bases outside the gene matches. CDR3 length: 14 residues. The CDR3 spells CASSPGTSEYEQFF. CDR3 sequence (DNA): TGTGCCAGCAGCCCGGGGACTAGCGAATATGAGCAGTTCTTC. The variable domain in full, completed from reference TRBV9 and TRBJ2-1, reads DSGVTQTPKHLITATGQRVTLRCSPRSGDLSVYWYQQSLDQGLQFLIQYYNGEERAKGNILERFSAQQFPDLHSELNLSSLELGDSALYFCASSPGTSEYEQFFGPGTRLTVL.

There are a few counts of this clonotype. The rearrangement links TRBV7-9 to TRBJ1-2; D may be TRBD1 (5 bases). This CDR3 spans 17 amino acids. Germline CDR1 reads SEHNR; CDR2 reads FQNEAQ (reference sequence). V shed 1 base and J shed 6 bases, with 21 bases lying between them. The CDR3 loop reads CASSLEGRESSSDGYTF. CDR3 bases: TGTGCCAGCAGCTTAGAGGGCAGGGAGTCGTCTAGCGATGGCTACACCTTC.

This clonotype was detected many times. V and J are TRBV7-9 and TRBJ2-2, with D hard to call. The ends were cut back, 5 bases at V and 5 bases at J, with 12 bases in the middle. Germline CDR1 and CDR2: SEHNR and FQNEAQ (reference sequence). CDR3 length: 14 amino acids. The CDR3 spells CASSPSTETGELFF. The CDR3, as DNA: TGTGCCAGCAGCCCATCAACAGAGACCGGGGAGCTGTTTTTT.

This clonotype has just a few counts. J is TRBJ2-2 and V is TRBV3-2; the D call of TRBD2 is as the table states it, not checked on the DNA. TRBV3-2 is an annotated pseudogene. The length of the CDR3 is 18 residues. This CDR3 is CASSHLASGNANTGELFF. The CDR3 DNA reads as TGTGCCAGCAGCCATTTGGCTAGCGGGAACGCGAACACCGGGGAGCTGTTTTTT.

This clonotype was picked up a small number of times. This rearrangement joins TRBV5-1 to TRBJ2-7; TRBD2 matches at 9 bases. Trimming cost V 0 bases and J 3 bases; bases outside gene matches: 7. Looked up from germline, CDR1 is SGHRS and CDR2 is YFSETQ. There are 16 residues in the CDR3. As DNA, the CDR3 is TGCGCCAGCAGCTTGGTCGTGACTAGCGGATTCTACGAGCAGTACTTC. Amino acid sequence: CASSLVVTSGFYEQYF.

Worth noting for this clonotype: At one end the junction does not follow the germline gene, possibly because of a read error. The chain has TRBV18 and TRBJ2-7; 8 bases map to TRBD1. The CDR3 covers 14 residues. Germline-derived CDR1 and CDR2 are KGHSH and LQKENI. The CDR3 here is CASSVDRGSYGQYF. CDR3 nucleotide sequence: TGTGCCAGCTCAGTCGACAGGGGTTCCTACGGGCAGTACTTC.

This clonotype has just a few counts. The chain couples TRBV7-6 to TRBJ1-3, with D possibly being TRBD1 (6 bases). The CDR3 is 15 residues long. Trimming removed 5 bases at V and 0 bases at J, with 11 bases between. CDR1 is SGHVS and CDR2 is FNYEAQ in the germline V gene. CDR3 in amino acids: CASSPGTSSGNTIYF. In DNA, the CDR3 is TGTGCCAGCAGCCCCGGGACAAGCTCTGGAAACACCATATATTTT. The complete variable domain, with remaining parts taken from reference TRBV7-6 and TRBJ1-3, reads GAGVSQSPRYKVTKRGQDVALRCDPISGHVSLYWYRQALGQGPEFLTYFNYEAQQDKSGLPNDRFSAERPEGSISTLTIQRTEQRDSAMYRCASSPGTSSGNTIYFGEGSWLTVV.

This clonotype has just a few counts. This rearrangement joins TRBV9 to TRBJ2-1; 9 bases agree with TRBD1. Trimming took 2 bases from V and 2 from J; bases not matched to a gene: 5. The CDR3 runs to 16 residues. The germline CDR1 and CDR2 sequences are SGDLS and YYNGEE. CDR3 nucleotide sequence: TGTGCCAGCAGCGTCTCCGGGACAGGGCCCTACAATGAGCAGTTCTTC. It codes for CASSVSGTGPYNEQFF.

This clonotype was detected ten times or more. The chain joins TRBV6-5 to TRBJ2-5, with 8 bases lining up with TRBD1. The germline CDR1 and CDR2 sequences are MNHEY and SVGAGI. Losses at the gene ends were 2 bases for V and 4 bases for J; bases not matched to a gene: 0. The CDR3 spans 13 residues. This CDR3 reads CASSYQGAETQYF. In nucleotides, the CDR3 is TGTGCCAGCAGTTACCAGGGGGCAGAGACCCAGTACTTC.

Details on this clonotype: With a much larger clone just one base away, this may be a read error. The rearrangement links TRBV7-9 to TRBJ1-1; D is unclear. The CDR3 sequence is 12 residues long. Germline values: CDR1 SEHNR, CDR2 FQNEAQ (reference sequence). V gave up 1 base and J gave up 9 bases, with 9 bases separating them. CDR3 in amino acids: CASSLGAHKAFF. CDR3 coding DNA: TGTGCCAGCAGCTTAGGGGCGCATAAAGCTTTCTTT.

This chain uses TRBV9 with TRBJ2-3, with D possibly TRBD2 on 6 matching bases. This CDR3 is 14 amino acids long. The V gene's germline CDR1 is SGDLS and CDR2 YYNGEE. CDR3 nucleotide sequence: TGTGACAACAGCGTAGGCGAGGGACTAGATACGCAGTATTTT. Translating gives CDNSVGEGLDTQYF.

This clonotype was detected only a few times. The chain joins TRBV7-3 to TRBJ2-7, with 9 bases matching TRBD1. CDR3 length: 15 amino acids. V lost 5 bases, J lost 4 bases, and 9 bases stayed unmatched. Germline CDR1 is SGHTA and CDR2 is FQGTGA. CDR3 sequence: CASSPSGQGDYEQYF. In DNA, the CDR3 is TGTGCCAGCAGCCCCTCGGGACAGGGCGATTACGAGCAGTACTTC.

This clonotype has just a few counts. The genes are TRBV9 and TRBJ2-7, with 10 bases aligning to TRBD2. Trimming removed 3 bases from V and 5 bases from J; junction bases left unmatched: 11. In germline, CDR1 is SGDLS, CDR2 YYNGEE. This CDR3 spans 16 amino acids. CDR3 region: CASSESSGGLLDEQYF. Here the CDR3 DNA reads TGTGCCAGCAGCGAATCTAGCGGGGGCTTGTTGGACGAGCAGTACTTC.

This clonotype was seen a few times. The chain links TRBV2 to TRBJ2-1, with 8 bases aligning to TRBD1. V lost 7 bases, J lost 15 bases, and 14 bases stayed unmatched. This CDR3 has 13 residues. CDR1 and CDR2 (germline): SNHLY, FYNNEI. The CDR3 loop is CASTPGTGPMAFF. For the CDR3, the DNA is TGTGCCAGCACCCCAGGGACAGGCCCAATGGCGTTCTTC.

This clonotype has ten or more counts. CDR3 sequence: CASSQDYLSTDTQYF. CDR3 in DNA: TGTGCCAGCAGCCAGGACTACCTCAGCACAGATACGCAGTATTTT. This chain joins TRBV4-2 and TRBJ2-3; TRBD2 is a possible D gene (6 bases). Between the trimmed V and J ends, which lost 3 bases and 0 bases, there was a span of 10 bases. Germline CDR1 and CDR2: LGHNA and YNFKEQ. The CDR3 has 15 residues.

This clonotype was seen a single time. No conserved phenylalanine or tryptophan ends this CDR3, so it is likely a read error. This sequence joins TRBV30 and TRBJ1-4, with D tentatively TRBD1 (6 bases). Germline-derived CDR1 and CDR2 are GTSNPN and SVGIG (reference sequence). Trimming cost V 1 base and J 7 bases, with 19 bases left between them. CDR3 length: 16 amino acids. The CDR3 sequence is CAWSGYRVDAGEKLFY. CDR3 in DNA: TGTGCCTGGAGTGGCTACAGGGTAGATGCGGGTGAAAAACTGTTTTAT.

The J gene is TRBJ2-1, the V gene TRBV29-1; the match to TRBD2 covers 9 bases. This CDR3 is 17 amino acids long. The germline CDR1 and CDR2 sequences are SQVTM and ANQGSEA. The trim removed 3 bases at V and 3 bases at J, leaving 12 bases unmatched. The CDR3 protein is CSVELAGAPIFYNEQFF. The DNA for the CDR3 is TGCAGCGTTGAGTTAGCGGGGGCGCCGATCTTCTACAATGAGCAGTTCTTC.

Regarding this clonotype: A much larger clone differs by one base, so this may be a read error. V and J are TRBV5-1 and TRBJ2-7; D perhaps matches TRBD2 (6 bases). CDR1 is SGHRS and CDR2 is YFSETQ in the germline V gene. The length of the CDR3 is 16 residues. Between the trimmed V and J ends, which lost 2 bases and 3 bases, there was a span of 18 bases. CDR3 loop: CASSFAGRGSYYEQYF. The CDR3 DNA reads TGCGCCAGCAGCTTTGCGGGACGGGGGTCCTACTACGAGCAGTACTTC.

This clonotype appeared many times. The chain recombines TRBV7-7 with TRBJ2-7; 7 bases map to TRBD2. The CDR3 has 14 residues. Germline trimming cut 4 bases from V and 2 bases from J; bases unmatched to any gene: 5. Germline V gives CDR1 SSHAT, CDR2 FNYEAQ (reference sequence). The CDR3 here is CASSYGLGAYEQYF. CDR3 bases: TGTGCCAGCAGCTATGGACTAGGAGCCTACGAGCAGTACTTC.

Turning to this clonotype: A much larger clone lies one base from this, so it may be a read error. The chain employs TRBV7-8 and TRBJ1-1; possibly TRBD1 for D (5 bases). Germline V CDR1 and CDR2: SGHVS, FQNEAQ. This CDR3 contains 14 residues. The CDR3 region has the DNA TGTGCCAGCAGCTCCTTGGCAGGGCGGACTGAAGCTTCCTTT. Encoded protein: CASSSLAGRTEASF. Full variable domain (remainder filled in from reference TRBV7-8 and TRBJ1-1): GAGVSQSPRYKVAKRGQDVALRCDPISGHVSLFWYQQALGQGPEFLTYFQNEAQLDKSGLPSDRFFAERPEGSVSTLKIQRTQQEDSAVYLCASSSLAGRTEASFGQGTRLTVV.

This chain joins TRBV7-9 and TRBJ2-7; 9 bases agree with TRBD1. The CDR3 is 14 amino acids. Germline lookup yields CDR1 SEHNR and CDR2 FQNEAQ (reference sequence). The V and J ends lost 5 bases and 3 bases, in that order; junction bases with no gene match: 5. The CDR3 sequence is CASSPRTGVYEQYF. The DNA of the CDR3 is TGTGCCAGCAGCCCCCGGACAGGGGTCTACGAGCAGTACTTC.

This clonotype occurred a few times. The CDR3 DNA follows: TGTGCCAGTAGTATAGCGTCGGTTATAGACACTGAAGCTTTCTTT. Residues: CASSIASVIDTEAFF. The J gene is TRBJ1-1, the V gene TRBV19; D remains unclear. Germline V gives CDR1 LNHDA, CDR2 SQIVND (reference sequence). Trimming pared 1 base from V and 3 bases from J, leaving 12 bases between. CDR3 size: 15 residues.